This record concerns one TCR beta chain sequence. V was clipped by 6 bases and J by 2 bases, with 14 bases between them. Germline V lookup: CDR1 SGHKS, CDR2 YYEKEE (reference sequence). This CDR3 is built from 14 residues. The table came from immunoSEQ multiplex PCR; TCRdb's copy has only in-frame clones and leaves some out. The sample comprises about 69,000 clones, about nine tenths of which are singletons, and approximately 2.6% rests with the top ten. The sample originates from a study of OX40 agonist ivuxolimab in advanced cancers. Overall study: Each patient was given ivuxolimab into a vein every 2 weeks, at 0.01 to 10 mg/kg. Three patients, one with hepatocellular carcinoma and two with cutaneous melanoma, achieved partial responses.

The specimen was CD4+ or CD8+ T cells sorted from blood, collected in a trial of the OX40 agonist ivuxolimab. The sequence derives from an adult with an advanced solid tumor such as melanoma, head and neck, liver or kidney cancer. The V call is TRBV5-5, the J call TRBJ1-1, with D perhaps matching TRBD1 (5 bases). CDR3 in DNA: TGTGCCAGCACCCCTCTCCAGGGCAACACTGAAGCTTTCTTT. It encodes CASTPLQGNTEAFF.